The clone carrying this TCR beta chain was recorded a few times. The antigen is unknown. This sample stems from a study of CD8+ T cells in alopecia areata. Extracted from the samples, RNA was reverse transcribed into cDNA to serve as the sequencing template. Method: immunoSEQ multiplex PCR; TCRdb's copy keeps in-frame clones and lacks some. The sample lists 180,000 or so clones; about 53% were seen once. Treatment noted: oral pan-JAK inhibitor, 5-10 mg twice daily. Study-wide results and caveats: Alopecia totalis/universalis scalp especially showed more expanded CD8+ clones than normal scalp. In blood and scalp, many expanded lesional clones persisted during tofacitinib.

Trimming shortened V by 0 bases and J by 8 bases, and 13 bases separated the two germline ends. This CDR3 is 14 amino acids long. Germline V CDR1 and CDR2: MGHRA, YSYEKL. This specimen consisted of CD8+ T cells sorted from blood, obtained at week 24, from a patient treated with tofacitinib. The clonotype was recovered from a human donor with alopecia areata. V usage is TRBV4-1 and J usage is TRBJ1-1, with D unclear. Here the CDR3 reads CASSQDRVTDEAFF. In DNA, the CDR3 is TGCGCCAGCAGCCAAGATAGGGTAACGGACGAAGCTTTCTTT.